The clone carrying this T cell receptor (beta chain) has a count of ten or more. Its target is unknown. This entry comes from a study of Graves' ophthalmopathy and Graves' hyperthyroidism. RNA transcripts provided the template for amplifying TCR beta CDR3 regions. Second-round multiplex PCR followed a first-round RT-PCR using HTBI primers. TCRdb recomputed calls from the multiplex PCR reads with MiXCR, one row per CDR3 protein. The table has around 1.1 million distinct CDR3 sequences, about two fifths seen once. Study-wide results and caveats: Ophthalmopathy progression was predicted by the model at 60% to 71% sensitivity and approximately 73% specificity.

What was sequenced was peripheral blood or thyroid tissue (not recorded which). The sequence was collected from an adult man with Graves' hyperthyroidism.

Here the CDR3 reads CSVRQYQETQYF. The CDR3 DNA sequence: TGCAGCGTTAGGCAGTACCAAGAGACCCAGTACTTC. This chain connects TRBV29-1 to TRBJ2-5; unclear D gene. Germline lookup yields CDR1 SQVTM and CDR2 ANQGSEA. V gave up 5 bases and J gave up 0 bases, with 7 bases separating them. The CDR3 is made up of 12 amino acids. The whole variable domain, remainder taken from reference TRBV29-1 and TRBJ2-5, is SAVISQKPSRDICQRGTSLTIQCQVDSQVTMMFWYRQQPGQSLTLIATANQGSEATYESGFVIDKFPISRPNLTFSTLTVSNMSPEDSSIYLCSVRQYQETQYFGPGTRLLVL.